Shown below are 21 T cell receptor beta chains from a single sample sequenced in a study of persistence of HIV-infected CD4 T cells. Their antigens remain unidentified. The immunoSEQ assay was version 4, run in survey mode. Only in-frame clones appear in the TCRdb table, and some are missing; sequencing was by immunoSEQ multiplex PCR. Seen here are 30,000 to 45,000 clones, around four fifths observed once, and the top ten hold roughly 0.97%. Overlapping HIV-1 Gag 15-mer peptides at roughly 1 ug per peptide per mL were used. CD40L/CD69 double-negative CD45RO-high memory CD4+ T cells were collected. The source was cultured CD4+ T cells from PBMCs, collected from a patient who received antiretroviral therapy. These receptors were collected from an adult with HIV. The donor label of this sample is uncertain.

The V and J genes are TRBV28 and TRBJ1-2, with 7 bases fitting TRBD1. Losses at the gene ends were 3 bases for V and 8 bases for J; bases not matched to a gene: 3. This CDR3 spans 12 amino acids. CDR1 is MDHEN and CDR2 is SYDVKM in the germline V gene. Here the CDR3 reads CASSLETGGYTF. DNA for the CDR3: TGTGCCAGCAGTTTGGAGACAGGGGGCTACACCTTC.

The chain couples TRBV5-1 to TRBJ1-5; D is perhaps TRBD1 (6 bases). V was shortened by 0 bases and J by 3 bases, with 13 bases between the two germline ends. The germline gives CDR1 SGHRS, CDR2 YFSETQ. The CDR3 contains 16 residues. CDR3 sequence (DNA): TGCGCCAGCAGCTTGGGAAGCGGGGGCTTCAATCAGCCCCAGCATTTT. Translating gives CASSLGSGGFNQPQHF. Filled out from reference TRBV5-1 and TRBJ1-5, the complete variable domain reads KAGVTQTPRYLIKTRGQQVTLSCSPISGHRSVSWYQQTPGQGLQFLFEYFSETQRNKGNFPGRFSGRQFSNSRSEMNVSTLELGDSALYLCASSLGSGGFNQPQHFGDGTRLSIL.

The chain links TRBV6-1 to TRBJ2-3; 7 positions match TRBD2. V lost 4 bases and J lost 0; bases outside the gene matches: 13. Looked up from germline, CDR1 is MNHNS and CDR2 is SASEGT. The CDR3 runs 18 residues. CDR3 amino acids: CASSAGSGGGTSTDTQYF. CDR3 bases: TGTGCCAGCAGTGCGGGTTCGGGCGGGGGTACAAGCACAGATACGCAGTATTTT.

The chain recombines TRBV30 with TRBJ1-1; D is ambiguous. Deletions cut 0 bases from V and 12 bases from J, with 14 bases between. In germline, CDR1 is GTSNPN, CDR2 SVGIG (reference sequence). This CDR3 has 12 residues. The CDR3: CAWSVGPDLSFF. The CDR3 bases are TGTGCCTGGAGTGTAGGTCCGGACCTTTCTTTCTTT.

The genes are TRBV18 and TRBJ2-2, with 9 bases matching TRBD2. This CDR3 has 17 residues. Germline V gives CDR1 KGHSH, CDR2 LQKENI. Trimming took 4 bases from V and 1 from J; bases not matched to a gene: 7. The CDR3 loop is CASSRQVAGVNTGELFF. The DNA for the CDR3 is TGTGCCAGCTCACGCCAGGTAGCGGGGGTGAACACCGGGGAGCTGTTTTTT. The entire variable domain, with the rest obtained from reference TRBV18 and TRBJ2-2, is as follows: NAGVMQNPRHLVRRRGQEARLRCSPMKGHSHVYWYRQLPEEGLKFMVYLQKENIIDESGMPKERFSAEFPKEGPSILRIQQVVRGDSAAYFCASSRQVAGVNTGELFFGEGSRLTVL.

V is TRBV4-2 and J is TRBJ1-2; no clear D. Trimming took off 1 base at V and 3 bases at J, with 12 bases between the two ends. Germline-derived CDR1 and CDR2 are LGHNA and YNFKEQ. The length of the CDR3 is 15 residues. The chain's CDR3 is CASSQVRHTHYGYTF. The CDR3, as DNA: TGTGCCAGCAGCCAAGTTCGTCATACCCACTATGGCTACACCTTC.

The CDR3 coding sequence is TGCGCCAGCAGCCAAGCGAGGGACAGGGGGCCCCTGACCTACAATGAGCAGTTCTTC. Translated: CASSQARDRGPLTYNEQFF. The chain recombines TRBV4-1 with TRBJ2-1; 12 bases are shared with TRBD1. The CDR3 is made up of 19 amino acids. Germline trimming cut 1 base from V and 2 bases from J; bases unmatched to any gene: 9. CDR1 and CDR2 from the germline V gene are MGHRA and YSYEKL.

This rearrangement joins TRBV30 to TRBJ2-4; D gene uncertain. This CDR3 spans 13 amino acids. V dropped 2 bases and J dropped 15 bases, with 20 bases sitting between them. The germline gives CDR1 GTSNPN, CDR2 SVGIG (reference sequence). CDR3 sequence (DNA): TGTGCCTGGAGTCCACTCCCCCAATCCCCGAGGTACTTC. Translated: CAWSPLPQSPRYF.

This chain links TRBV3-1 (or the pseudogene TRBV3-2) with TRBJ1-4; D not resolved. This CDR3 is 14 amino acids long. The germline CDR1 and CDR2 sequences are LGHDT and YNNKEL (reference sequence). Trimming removed 1 base at V and 7 bases at J, with 10 bases between. Here the CDR3 reads CASSQVRVAEKLFF. The CDR3 DNA is TGTGCCAGCAGCCAAGTTCGAGTTGCTGAAAAACTGTTTTTT.

This rearrangement joins TRBV5-4 to TRBJ2-5; D gene ambiguous. V dropped 2 bases and J dropped 3 bases, with 2 bases sitting between them. The germline CDR1 and CDR2 sequences are SGHNT and YYREEE (reference sequence). The CDR3 is made up of 11 amino acids. CDR3 DNA: TGTGCCAGCAGCTTAAAAGAGACCCAGTACTTC. This encodes CASSLKETQYF.

This clone was seen only once. The chain is built from TRBV14 and TRBJ1-5; TRBD1 agrees at 8 bases. The junction had 6 bases not matched to a gene; V was cut back by 3 bases and J by 2 bases. The CDR3 extends over 16 amino acids. Germline CDR1 and CDR2: SGHDN and FVKESK. CDR3 DNA sequence: TGTGCCAGCAGCCATGGCGGACAGGGAGGCAATCAGCCCCAGCATTTT. Translated: CASSHGGQGGNQPQHF.

On this clone itself: Germline and junction disagree at one end, which may indicate a read error. The rearrangement uses TRBV6-1 and TRBJ1-2, with 8 bases identical to TRBD1. CDR1 and CDR2 from the germline V gene are MNHNS and SASEGT. The CDR3 extends over 15 amino acids. The CDR3 protein is CAGSEAWTGPYGYTF. The CDR3 region has the DNA TGTGCCGGCAGTGAAGCTTGGACAGGGCCATATGGCTACACCTTC.

The chain employs TRBV7-9 and TRBJ1-2, with a weak D call TRBD1 (6 bases). Trimming took off 4 bases at V and 5 bases at J, with 20 bases between the two ends. The CDR3 runs 16 residues. The germline V gene has CDR1 SEHNR and CDR2 FQNEAQ (reference sequence). CDR3 sequence: CASSSLGGGLGYGYTF. The CDR3, as DNA: TGTGCCAGCAGCTCCCTGGGAGGGGGTTTAGGGTATGGCTACACCTTC.

This chain links TRBV18 with TRBJ1-3, with D tentatively TRBD1 (6 bases). Germline CDR1 KGHSH, CDR2 LQKENI. V was pared by 3 bases and J by 4 bases, with 16 bases between. The CDR3 consists of 16 residues. For the CDR3, the DNA is TGTGCCAGCTCACCGAGTGGTGCAGGGGAAGGAAACACCATATATTTT. It translates to CASSPSGAGEGNTIYF.

V and J are TRBV5-1 and TRBJ1-4; D is undetermined. The V gene lost 2 bases and the J gene lost 5 bases, with 7 bases spanning the gap. The length of the CDR3 is 13 residues. CDR1 is SGHRS and CDR2 is YFSETQ in the germline V gene. This chain's CDR3 is CASSLNGNEKLFF. CDR3 DNA: TGCGCCAGCAGCTTAAACGGGAATGAAAAACTGTTTTTT. Variable domain in full (rest from reference TRBV5-1 and TRBJ1-4): KAGVTQTPRYLIKTRGQQVTLSCSPISGHRSVSWYQQTPGQGLQFLFEYFSETQRNKGNFPGRFSGRQFSNSRSEMNVSTLELGDSALYLCASSLNGNEKLFFGSGTQLSVL.

The chain has TRBV5-4 and TRBJ2-1; 8 nucleotides agree with TRBD2. Germline lookup yields CDR1 SGHNT and CDR2 YYREEE (reference sequence). The CDR3 consists of 16 residues. With V trimmed by 0 bases and J by 3 bases, 5 bases remained unmatched. CDR3: CASSLERAGDYNEQFF. CDR3 in DNA: TGTGCCAGCAGCTTGGAGCGAGCGGGGGACTACAATGAGCAGTTCTTC.

This chain uses TRBV19 with TRBJ1-1; D possibly corresponds to TRBD1 (6 bases). The CDR3 is made up of 14 amino acids. The germline V gene has CDR1 LNHDA and CDR2 SQIVND (reference sequence). Trimming removed 5 bases at V and 5 bases at J, with 15 bases between. CDR3 sequence (DNA): TGTGCCAGTAGTCCCCAGGACAGCTTAACTGAAGCTTTCTTT. It specifies CASSPQDSLTEAFF.

This rearrangement joins TRBV5-7 to TRBJ2-1, with a tentative D call TRBD2 (6 bases). TRBV5-7 is reported as an ORF; its role is uncertain. This CDR3 is built from 14 residues. V dropped 4 bases and J dropped 5 bases, with 13 bases sitting between them. CDR3 coding DNA: TGTGCCAGCAGCCGGGACTTTGCCCACAATGAGCAGTTCTTC. It specifies CASSRDFAHNEQFF.

The chain carries TRBV29-1 and TRBJ2-5, with TRBD1 as a possible D gene (6 bases). Looked up from germline, CDR1 is SQVTM and CDR2 is ANQGSEA. Trimming stripped 6 bases from V and 0 bases from J, with 11 bases between. The CDR3 is 13 residues long. The CDR3 DNA reads TGCAGCGTGACGGACAGTAACCAAGAGACCCAGTACTTC. It is translated as CSVTDSNQETQYF.

The V and J genes are TRBV20-1 and TRBJ1-2; a weak D match, TRBD1 (5 bases). There are 14 residues in the CDR3. V lost 3 bases and J lost 2, with 13 bases in between. CDR1 is DFQATT and CDR2 is SNEGSKA in the germline V gene (reference sequence). CDR3 DNA: TGCAGTGCTAGTGTCGGGGGAAAAAACTATGGCTACACCTTC. Its protein product is CSASVGGKNYGYTF.

This chain links TRBV30 with TRBJ1-1; D is uncertain. CDR1 is GTSNPN and CDR2 is SVGIG in the germline V gene (reference sequence). V was shortened by 3 bases and J by 10 bases, with 15 bases between the two germline ends. The CDR3 covers 12 residues. CDR3 bases: TGTGCCTGGAGGGGGATAGAGAGAGGAGCTTTCTTT. This gives the protein CAWRGIERGAFF.